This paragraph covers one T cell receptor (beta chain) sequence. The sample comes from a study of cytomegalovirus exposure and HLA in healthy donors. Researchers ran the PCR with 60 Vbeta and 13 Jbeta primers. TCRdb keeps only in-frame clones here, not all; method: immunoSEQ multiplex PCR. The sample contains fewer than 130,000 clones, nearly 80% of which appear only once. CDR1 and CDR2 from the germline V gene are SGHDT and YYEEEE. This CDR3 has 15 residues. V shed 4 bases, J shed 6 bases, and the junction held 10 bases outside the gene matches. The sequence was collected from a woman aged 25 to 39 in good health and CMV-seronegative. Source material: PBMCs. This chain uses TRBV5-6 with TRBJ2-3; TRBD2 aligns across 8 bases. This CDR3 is CASSAYGGVIDTQYF. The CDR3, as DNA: TGTGCCAGCAGCGCCTACGGGGGGGTCATTGATACGCAGTATTTT.